Each of the 24 T cell receptor beta chains below was sequenced from the same sample in a study of Graves' ophthalmopathy and Graves' hyperthyroidism (dated by TCRdb to the late 2010s). Sequencing was performed on an Illumina HiSeq 2000. TCR beta CDR3 regions were amplified from RNA transcripts for repertoire sequencing. HTBI primers and the Qiagen OneStep RT-PCR kit were used in a first-round RT-PCR, which was followed by a second-round multiplex PCR, size selection and purification. Through fastp at Q25 and MiXCR, TCRdb rebuilt clones from the public reads, retaining in-frame beta chains. Identical CDR3 protein sequences are pooled into one entry, listed with their most common genes and DNA. The sample has around 520,000 distinct CDR3 sequences on record, roughly 40% of them singletons. The biggest ten clones account for roughly 4.5% of the sample. The sequenced sample consisted of peripheral blood or thyroid tissue (not recorded which). All receptors derive from an adult man with Graves' hyperthyroidism.

V and J are TRBV7-8 and TRBJ2-5; 13 bases match TRBD2. The DNA matches TRBJ2-1 better at its end, which makes the J call doubtful. The CDR3 totals 14 residues. The V gene's germline CDR1 is SGHVS and CDR2 FQNEAQ. CDR3 amino acids: CASSSGLAGEGQFF. DNA for the CDR3: TGTGCCAGCAGTTCCGGACTAGCGGGAGAAGGGCAGTTCTTC.

This clonotype was seen a few times. The chain uses TRBV29-1 and TRBJ2-5; D is possibly TRBD1 or TRBD2 (5 bases each). The CDR3 has 13 amino acids. The ends were cut back, 3 bases at V and 7 bases at J, with 15 bases in the middle. Germline CDR1 reads SQVTM; CDR2 reads ANQGSEA. CDR3 bases: TGCAGCGTTGATAAGGGACGTTATGGGACCCAGTACTTC. Translated: CSVDKGRYGTQYF.

This clonotype came up many times. V is TRBV7-2 and J is TRBJ2-2; D might be TRBD1 (6 bases). Germline V lookup: CDR1 SGHTA, CDR2 FQGNSA. The V end lost 1 base, the J end lost 0 bases, and 6 bases lay between the germline ends. The CDR3 consists of 15 residues. CDR3 bases: TGTGCCAGCAGCTTAGGACAGGCGAACACCGGGGAGCTGTTTTTT. Translating it yields CASSLGQANTGELFF.

A note on this clonotype: This may arise from a read error, as a much more abundant clone is one base away. A read error is likely, as this CDR3 ends without the conserved phenylalanine or tryptophan. This chain connects TRBV2 to TRBJ2-2, with D possibly TRBD2 on 6 matching bases. The CDR3 is 15 residues long. Trimming took 3 bases from V and 4 from J, leaving 12 bases between them. CDR1 is SNHLY and CDR2 is FYNNEI in the germline V gene. The CDR3 protein is CASSEAGSGTGELFS. CDR3 in DNA: TGTGCCAGCAGTGAGGCGGGATCCGGCACCGGGGAGCTGTTTTCT.

The V and J genes are TRBV12-3 or TRBV12-4 and TRBJ2-2, with D possibly TRBD2 on 6 matching bases. CDR3 length: 15 amino acids. The V end lost 1 base, the J end lost 4 bases, and 10 bases lay between the germline ends. The CDR3 coding sequence is TGTGCCAGCAGTTTAGGTGGGGGAGGCACCGGGGAGCTGTTTTTT. Its protein product is CASSLGGGGTGELFF.

The chain combines TRBV5-6 with TRBJ1-3, with D perhaps TRBD1 (6 bases). The CDR3 length is 15 residues. Per germline, CDR1 SGHDT and CDR2 YYEEEE. V lost 4 bases to trimming and J lost 6 bases, with 17 bases between them. Here the CDR3 reads CASSLDRTPENTIYF. CDR3 bases: TGTGCCAGCAGCCTAGACAGGACCCCTGAAAACACCATATATTTT.

This clonotype appeared a single time. The chain is built from TRBV12-5 and TRBJ2-7; 7 nucleotides match TRBD2. The V segment lost 5 bases and the J segment 2 bases; nucleotides outside the gene matches: 9. Germline-derived CDR1 and CDR2 are LGHNT and FRNRAP. The CDR3 is made up of 15 amino acids. CDR3 sequence (DNA): TGTGCTAGTGGTCCCTGGGGGGGGTCGACCTACGAGCAGTACTTC. As protein: CASGPWGGSTYEQYF.

This clonotype was counted between two and nine times. The rearrangement uses TRBV24-1 and TRBJ2-1; 7 bases are a match to TRBD2. The CDR3 contains 15 residues. The V gene's germline CDR1 is KGHDR and CDR2 SFDVKD. Unmatched junction bases numbered 8, after V lost 3 bases and J lost 7 bases. The CDR3 loop reads CATSDISGAWNEQFF. CDR3 in DNA: TGTGCCACCAGTGATATCAGCGGGGCTTGGAATGAGCAGTTCTTC.

This clonotype was seen at least ten times. The chain joins TRBV29-1 to TRBJ1-6; D is unresolved. With 3 bases removed from V and 0 bases from J, the gap between germline ends came to 6 bases. The CDR3 loop spans 14 amino acids. Per germline, CDR1 SQVTM and CDR2 ANQGSEA. In nucleotides, the CDR3 is TGCAGCGTTGATAGGAGCTCCTATAATTCACCCCTCCACTTT. This sequence encodes CSVDRSSYNSPLHF.

Many counts were recorded for this clonotype. J is TRBJ2-6 and V is TRBV5-1; possibly TRBD2 for D (6 bases). Trimming took off 0 bases at V and 1 base at J, with 8 bases between the two ends. The CDR3 contains 16 residues. In germline, CDR1 is SGHRS, CDR2 YFSETQ. The CDR3 region is CASSLEGRSGANVLTF. The CDR3 DNA is TGCGCCAGCAGCTTGGAGGGGAGGTCTGGGGCCAACGTCCTGACTTTC.

This chain links TRBV10-3 with TRBJ1-5; perhaps TRBD1 as D (6 bases). Looked up from germline, CDR1 is ENHRY and CDR2 is SYGVKD. Trimming cost V 1 base and J 2 bases, with 12 bases left between them. CDR3 length equals 16 residues. CDR3 protein: CAISEWGPGGNQPQHF. The DNA of the CDR3 is TGTGCCATCAGTGAGTGGGGGCCGGGGGGCAATCAGCCCCAGCATTTT.

The chain employs TRBV28 and TRBJ1-6; 9 bases map to TRBD1. Germline CDR1 MDHEN, CDR2 SYDVKM. The CDR3 loop spans 14 amino acids. J lost 8 bases, V lost 10 bases, and 9 bases had no gene match. DNA for the CDR3: TGTGCCACCCGACGGGGACAGGGAGATTCACCCCTCCACTTT. As protein: CATRRGQGDSPLHF.

This clonotype was seen at least ten times. This chain joins TRBV7-9 and TRBJ2-2, with a weak D call TRBD1 (6 bases). The CDR3 covers 18 residues. The germline gives CDR1 SEHNR, CDR2 FQNEAQ (reference sequence). V shed 4 bases and J shed 7 bases, with 25 bases lying between them. The CDR3 loop is CASSSPFRGQHPIGELFF. The CDR3, as DNA: TGTGCCAGCAGCTCCCCCTTTAGGGGACAACACCCAATCGGGGAGCTGTTTTTT.

The chain uses TRBV15 and TRBJ2-5; 10 bases map to TRBD2. CDR3 size: 16 residues. The V gene end was trimmed by 2 bases and the J gene end by 1 base; junction bases not matched to a gene: 4. CDR1 is LNHNV and CDR2 is YYDKDF in the germline V gene (reference sequence). CDR3 protein: CATSRSGLAVQETQYF. CDR3 in DNA: TGTGCCACCAGCAGATCAGGACTAGCGGTCCAAGAGACCCAGTACTTC.

This clonotype occurred many times. The rearrangement links TRBV6-5 to TRBJ1-1; no reliable D call. This CDR3 has 13 residues. In germline, CDR1 is MNHEY, CDR2 SVGAGI. V dropped 8 bases and J dropped 0 bases, with 10 bases sitting between them. The CDR3 DNA reads as TGTGCCAGCGACGACCTTATGAACACTGAAGCTTTCTTT. Translating it yields CASDDLMNTEAFF.

The V and J genes are TRBV7-9 and TRBJ2-2; D is undetermined. Germline CDR1 SEHNR, CDR2 FQNEAQ (reference sequence). V lost 1 base and J lost 5, with 11 bases in between. CDR3 size: 15 residues. CDR3 amino acids: CASSLGPSLTGELFF. The CDR3 coding sequence is TGTGCCAGCAGCTTAGGACCCTCCCTTACCGGGGAGCTGTTTTTT.

For this clonotype: A much larger clone sits a single nucleotide away, making a read error possible. Because it lacks the conserved phenylalanine or tryptophan at the end, this CDR3 is likely a read error. This chain connects TRBV25-1 to TRBJ1-1, with 7 bases lining up with TRBD1. CDR1 is MGHDK and CDR2 is SYGVNS in the germline V gene. The CDR3 consists of 17 residues. J gave up 1 base and V 5 bases, and 13 bases lay outside the gene matches. The CDR3 DNA follows: TGTGCCAGCAGTTTAAGTATACGGGACAGAAGGAACACTGAAGCTTTCTCT. It translates to CASSLSIRDRRNTEAFS.

This clonotype was seen repeatedly, ten times or more. V usage is TRBV25-1 and J usage is TRBJ1-5; D gene unclear. Trimming cost V 1 base and J 1 base, with 20 bases left between them. CDR3 length: 19 amino acids. Germline V gives CDR1 MGHDK, CDR2 SYGVNS. CDR3 residues: CASSELPGLGSKSNQPQHF. For the CDR3, the DNA is TGTGCCAGCAGTGAATTGCCGGGTCTGGGATCGAAAAGCAATCAGCCCCAGCATTTT.

In its sample, this clonotype was seen many times. This sequence joins TRBV10-3 and TRBJ1-1; D is uncertain. CDR1 is ENHRY and CDR2 is SYGVKD in the germline V gene. Trimming took 4 bases from V and 1 from J, leaving 10 bases between them. This CDR3 region has 14 residues. CDR3 in amino acids: CAISAGRGNTEAFF. The CDR3 DNA reads as TGTGCCATCAGTGCCGGGCGAGGGAACACTGAAGCTTTCTTT.

This clonotype was recorded at least ten times. The chain uses TRBV9 and TRBJ2-5; D unresolved. The ends were cut back, 0 bases at V and 6 bases at J, with 6 bases in the middle. The CDR3 covers 12 residues. Germline-derived CDR1 and CDR2 are SGDLS and YYNGEE. Written as DNA, the CDR3 is TGTGCCAGCAGCGTAGATCTCAAGACCCAGTACTTC. This encodes CASSVDLKTQYF.

Regarding this clonotype: The conserved closing phenylalanine or tryptophan is absent in this CDR3, likely reflecting a read error. The V call is TRBV20-1, the J call TRBJ2-5, with 15 nucleotides matching TRBD2. The V and J ends lost 5 bases and 5 bases, in that order; junction bases with no gene match: 6. From germline, CDR1 is DFQATT and CDR2 SNEGSKA (reference sequence). The length of the CDR3 is 15 residues. Here the CDR3 DNA reads TGCAGTGCTCACCGGACTAGCGGGGGGGTTGAGACCCAGTACTTG. Translation gives CSAHRTSGGVETQYL.

This clonotype turned up a few times. V and J are TRBV3-1 and TRBJ1-6; D is undetermined. Trimming stripped 3 bases from V and 5 bases from J, with 8 bases between. Germline CDR1 and CDR2: LGHDT and YNNKEL (reference sequence). CDR3 length: 14 amino acids. The CDR3 nucleotides are TGTGCCAGCAGCCATATAGGTCATAATTCACCCCTCCACTTT. Protein sequence: CASSHIGHNSPLHF.

This chain uses TRBV20-1 with TRBJ2-7; 9 bases fit TRBD1. The germline V gene encodes CDR1 DFQATT and CDR2 SNEGSKA (reference sequence). This CDR3 is 14 amino acids long. The J segment lost 2 bases and the V segment lost 6 bases, leaving 8 bases of the junction unmatched. CDR3 sequence reads: CSALGQGWTYEQYF. CDR3 nucleotide sequence: TGCAGTGCCCTCGGACAGGGGTGGACCTACGAGCAGTACTTC.

V gene TRBV7-9 combines with J gene TRBJ2-7; 11 nucleotides agree with TRBD1. V dropped 6 bases and J dropped 1; count of bases not matched to a gene: 5. CDR1 and CDR2 from the germline V gene are SEHNR and FQNEAQ (reference sequence). The CDR3 covers 15 residues. This chain's CDR3 is CASSDGTGGSYEQYF. The CDR3 bases are TGTGCCAGCAGTGACGGGACAGGGGGTTCCTACGAGCAGTACTTC.